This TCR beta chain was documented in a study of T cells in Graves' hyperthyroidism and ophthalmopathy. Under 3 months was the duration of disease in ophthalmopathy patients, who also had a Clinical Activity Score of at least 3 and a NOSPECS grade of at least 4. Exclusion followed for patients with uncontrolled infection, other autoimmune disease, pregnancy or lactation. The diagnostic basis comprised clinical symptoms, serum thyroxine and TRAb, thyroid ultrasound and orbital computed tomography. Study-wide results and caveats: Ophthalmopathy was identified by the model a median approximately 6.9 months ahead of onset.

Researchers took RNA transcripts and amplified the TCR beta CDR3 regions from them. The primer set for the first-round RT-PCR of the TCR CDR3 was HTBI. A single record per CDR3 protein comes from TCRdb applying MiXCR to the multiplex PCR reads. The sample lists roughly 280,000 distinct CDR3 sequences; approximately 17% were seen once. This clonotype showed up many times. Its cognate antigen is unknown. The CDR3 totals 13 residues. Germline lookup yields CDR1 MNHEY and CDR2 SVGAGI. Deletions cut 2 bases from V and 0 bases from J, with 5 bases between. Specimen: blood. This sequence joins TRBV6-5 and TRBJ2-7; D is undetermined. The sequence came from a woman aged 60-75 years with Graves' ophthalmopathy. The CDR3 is CASSYGDSYEQYF. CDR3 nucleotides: TGTGCCAGCAGTTACGGGGACTCCTACGAGCAGTACTTC.